Listed below are T cell receptor beta chains from one sample, sequenced in a study of CD8+CD57+ T cells in acquired aplastic anemia. From the reads, TCRdb called clonotypes with MiXCR, one entry per CDR3 protein. Of around 430,000 distinct CDR3 sequences listed, approximately 33% are singletons. The sequenced sample consisted of sorted CD4+, CD8+, or CD8+CD57+ T cells (not recorded which) from PBMCs. These receptors were collected from a human donor with aplastic anemia. The CDR3 runs from the conserved cysteine through the conserved F or W. A D gene is named only where the DNA matches it firmly. The size entry is marked missing in some rows and otherwise reads once, few, many or a size class.

clone_size d_call j_call v_call cdr3_aa cdr3_nt
few - TRBJ2-1 TRBV2 CASSKQDIRGNEQFF TGTGCCAGCAGCAAACAGGACATAAGGGGCAATGAGCAGTTCTTC
few TRBD2 TRBJ2-5 TRBV5-1 CASSLTSGSWTQYF TGCGCCAGCAGCTTAACTAGCGGGAGTTGGACCCAGTACTTC
many TRBD2 TRBJ2-3 TRBV19 CASNGREGPTDTQYF TGTGCCAGTAATGGTCGGGAGGGCCCCACAGATACGCAGTATTTT
- - TRBJ1-1 TRBV6-5 CASSYPGEGRTEAFF TGTGCCAGCAGTTACCCCGGGGAGGGGAGGACTGAAGCTTTCTTT
- - TRBJ1-5 TRBV29-1 CSGSGLNQPQHF TGCAGCGGTAGCGGACTCAATCAGCCCCAGCATTTT
many - TRBJ1-5 TRBV20-1 CSARVSNQPQHF TGCAGTGCTAGAGTCAGCAATCAGCCCCAGCATTTT
once TRBD2 TRBJ2-7 TRBV25-1 CASSRGGGPAREQYF TGTGCCAGCAGCCGTGGGGGAGGGCCTGCGCGCGAGCAGTACTTC
few - TRBJ2-3 TRBV7-2 CASRRGPTEGDTQYF TGTGCCAGCCGACGGGGCCCAACGGAGGGGGATACGCAGTATTTT
many TRBD1 TRBJ1-3 TRBV15 CATSRDNNRGSGNTIYF TGTGCCACCAGCAGAGATAATAACAGGGGCTCTGGAAACACCATATATTTT
few - TRBJ1-2 TRBV25-1 CASSESGGNYGYTF TGTGCCAGCAGTGAATCGGGGGGGAACTATGGCTACACCTTC
- - TRBJ2-7 TRBV4-1 CASSQGERIYEQYF TGCGCCAGCAGCCAAGGAGAACGAATTTACGAGCAGTACTTC
few - TRBJ2-7 TRBV7-6 CASSLPQQGGRSYEQYF TGTGCCAGCAGCTTGCCTCAACAGGGAGGAAGGTCCTACGAGCAGTACTTC
many - TRBJ1-2 TRBV5-1 CASSVTSEGYTF TGCGCCAGCAGTGTGACATCCGAGGGCTACACCTTC
many TRBD1 TRBJ2-7 TRBV2 CASIAIPGQGIYEQYF TGTGCCAGCATTGCTATACCGGGACAGGGGATCTACGAGCAGTACTTC
- - TRBJ2-5 TRBV20-1 CSANALEQETQYF TGCAGTGCCAACGCTCTTGAACAAGAGACCCAGTACTTC
many TRBD1 TRBJ1-5 TRBV6-1 CASRRQGNQPQHF TGTGCCAGCAGACGACAGGGAAATCAGCCCCAGCATTTT
many TRBD1 TRBJ1-2 TRBV4-3 CASSQTGVGYTF TGCGCCAGCAGCCAGACAGGGGTGGGCTACACCTTC
many - TRBJ1-2 TRBV2 CASSVGVFSYGYTF TGTGCCAGCAGTGTTGGGGTTTTCTCCTATGGCTACACCTTC
- TRBD1 TRBJ2-3 TRBV4-1 CASSQDGTGSSDTQYF TGCGCCAGCAGCCAAGACGGGACAGGGAGCTCAGATACGCAGTATTTT
many TRBD2 TRBJ2-3 TRBV7-2 CASSSAGGTDTQYF TGTGCCAGCAGCTCAGCGGGAGGGACAGATACGCAGTATTTT
many - TRBJ1-2 TRBV6-1 CASSRQATYGYTF TGTGCCAGCAGCCGACAGGCGACCTATGGCTACACCTTC
many TRBD1 TRBJ1-6 TRBV10-3 CAISETGEYSPLHF TGTGCCATCAGTGAAACAGGGGAGTATTCACCCCTCCACTTT
few - TRBJ1-5 TRBV2 CASSESATGSGSQHF TGTGCCAGCAGTGAAAGCGCGACCGGGAGCGGGTCCCAGCATTTT
once - TRBJ1-6 TRBV24-1 CATSAVVGRQFNSPLHF TGTGCCACCAGTGCAGTCGTAGGCAGACAATTTAATTCACCCCTCCACTTT
- - TRBJ2-7 TRBV2 CATHPVVGDYEQYF TGTGCCACCCATCCGGTGGTAGGGGACTACGAGCAGTACTTC
few TRBD1 TRBJ1-2 TRBV29-1 CSVQSPTGSDGYTF TGCAGCGTCCAATCCCCGACAGGGTCTGACGGCTACACCTTC
many TRBD1 TRBJ2-3 TRBV9 CASGQGSTDTQYF TGTGCCAGCGGACAGGGGAGCACAGATACGCAGTATTTT
- TRBD1 TRBJ2-1 TRBV12-3/TRBV12-4 CASHRGTYNEQFF TGTGCCAGTCACAGGGGAACCTACAATGAGCAGTTCTTC
- TRBD1 TRBJ1-1 TRBV5-5 CASSLTGTAMNTEAFF TGTGCCAGCAGCCTAACCGGGACAGCCATGAACACTGAAGCTTTCTTT
- - TRBJ2-7 TRBV7-2 CASRLTGSYEQYF TGTGCCAGCAGACTGACCGGTTCCTACGAGCAGTACTTC
few - TRBJ2-5 TRBV20-1 CSASGQRSEETQYF TGCAGTGCTAGCGGACAGAGGTCAGAGGAGACCCAGTACTTC
few - TRBJ1-2 TRBV28 CASSGDWRGGYGYTF TGTGCCAGCAGTGGCGATTGGAGGGGTGGCTATGGCTACACCTTC
- - TRBJ2-2 TRBV29-1 CSVAKAPNTGELFF TGCAGCGTTGCCAAGGCTCCGAACACCGGGGAGCTGTTTTTT
- TRBD1 TRBJ1-6 TRBV6-1 CASSNTGGGQSPLHF TGTGCCAGCAGTAACACAGGGGGCGGTCAATCACCCCTCCACTTT